This entry features one T cell receptor (beta chain) sequence. This clone was counted many times. Which antigen it targets is not known. Within one base of it there is no much larger clone, and no base qualities were kept. This record comes from a study of T cells after posttransplantation cyclophosphamide (dated by TCRdb to the mid-2010s). The study in broad terms: T cell repertoire reconstitution was tracked by TRB sequencing after myeloablative bone marrow transplantation in which posttransplantation cyclophosphamide was used as GVHD prophylaxis. Samples from a few dozen PTCy-treated patients, along with samples from roughly 15 of their related bone marrow donors, underwent antigen receptor sequencing. Blood from all 30 or so PTCy patients who had 1-year posttransplant specimens underwent TRB sequencing. TRB sequencing was also done on up to roughly 3 additional blood samples from 2 to 5.2 years after transplant in 3 patients, and on pretransplant blood from several patients. Because TRA and TRB clonality correlated tightly in eight or nine samples, later TCR analyses were limited to TRB. Public TRB sequences were compared against a database of over 3,600 sequences linked to responses to pathogens, tumor antigens, self-antigens and alloantigens. Study-level results and caveats: At 1-2 months, donor-recipient similarity was low but rose over the first year, and the later blood repertoires were often dominated by donor CD8+ memory clones. The TRB repertoires of T cells infiltrating skin or GI tract showed only limited overlap with the TRB repertoires of T cells in blood. Across the roughly 48 patients, TRB clonality was highly associated with recipient CMV seropositivity and CMV reactivation, and diversity with PTCy was similar to that in the CNI/methotrexate controls.

TRB sequencing used genomic DNA with the immunoSEQ assay at survey resolution or the hsTCRB kit. Under the source paper's analysis protocol: The immunoSEQ software handled initial read processing, and the LymphoSeq R package was used for repertoire analyses. Clonality was calculated as 1 minus normalized Shannon entropy, and the Gini coefficient was also calculated for each TRB dataset. To infer phenotypes in unsorted samples, TRB sequences from sorted subsets of the recipient or donor were mapped onto unsorted samples from the same recipient. The clones in this table, taken by TCRdb from immuneACCESS, are in-frame only. Not every clone is retained; where verified, under half of the shortfall comes from an unresolved V gene, and the cause of the rest is unknown. The D gene and trimming were derived from the DNA, and the V and J assignments and clone size from that table. Here the sample lists approximately 25,000 clones, none seen once only. 4.4% of the sample belongs to the ten largest clones.

Related bone marrow donors provided peripheral blood samples on the day of marrow donation. Peripheral blood and bone marrow mononuclear cells were isolated by Ficoll-Hypaque density centrifugation and were cryopreserved. The sequenced sample consisted of PBMCs. The receptor was isolated from a woman in her forties or fifties in good health, CMV-negative, and a related stem cell transplant donor.

The nucleotide sequence reads TGCAGCTCCACAGGGATGGTAACTGAAGCTTTCTTT. Its protein is CSSTGMVTEAFF. The rearrangement joined TRBV29-1 to TRBJ1-1; the D segment could be TRBD1, given 6 matching bases. The CDR3 holds 12 amino acids from the cysteine to the phenylalanine. Only CDR3 DNA is held: 36 bases, read in frame from base 1. CDR1 and CDR2, per the germline V gene, are SQVTM and ANQGSEA. Cut back by 8 bases and 5 bases, the V and J ends lie 15 bases apart. Full variable domain (CDR3 extended with the reference TRBV29-1 and TRBJ1-1 proteins): SAVISQKPSRDICQRGTSLTIQCQVDSQVTMMFWYRQQPGQSLTLIATANQGSEATYESGFVIDKFPISRPNLTFSTLTVSNMSPEDSSIYLCSSTGMVTEAFFGQGTRLTVV.